Shown below are 13 T cell receptor beta chains from a single sample sequenced in a study of shared clonotypes between healthy human individuals. Assay used: immunoSEQ multiplex PCR; TCRdb lists only in-frame clones, some missing. The table shows about 470,000 clones, with about 76% occurring only once. The specimen sequenced was PBMCs. These receptors were taken from a woman aged 35 to 49 in good health. Some clones in this sample may be carry-over from other donors' samples.

This clone was counted a single time. The rearrangement joins TRBV19 to TRBJ2-5; D gene unclear. The CDR3 totals 13 residues. CDR1 and CDR2 from the germline V gene are LNHDA and SQIVND (reference sequence). The V and J ends lost 9 bases and 2 bases respectively, with 13 bases between them. CDR3 protein: CASRRRIQETQYF. The CDR3 coding sequence is TGTGCCAGCCGGAGAAGGATTCAAGAGACCCAGTACTTC.

The chain carries TRBV6-4 and TRBJ2-7; D may match TRBD1 or TRBD2 (5 bases each). V lost 0 bases and J lost 4, with 10 bases in between. Germline CDR1 and CDR2: MRHNA and SNTAGT. The CDR3 sequence is 14 residues long. This chain's CDR3 is CASSDSGDGYEQYF. CDR3 sequence (DNA): TGTGCCAGCAGTGACTCTGGGGACGGGTACGAGCAGTACTTC.

This clone has more than one count but fewer than ten. The chain uses TRBV28 and TRBJ1-2; 9 bases match TRBD1. The V gene end was trimmed by 6 bases and the J gene end by 4 bases; junction bases not matched to a gene: 6. CDR1 MDHEN and CDR2 SYDVKM come from the germline V gene. This CDR3 has 14 residues. CDR3 in amino acids: CASRLQGAPYGYTF. In DNA form, the CDR3 reads TGTGCCAGCAGGTTACAGGGGGCGCCCTATGGCTACACCTTC.

The chain combines TRBV7-3 with TRBJ2-1, with TRBD2 matching 12 bases. The CDR3 has 20 residues. With 7 bases clipped from V and 2 bases from J, the junction kept 18 bases outside the gene matches. CDR1 and CDR2 (germline): SGHTA, FQGTGA. CDR3 in amino acids: CASTPWIPTSGSWAYNEQFF. As DNA, the CDR3 is TGTGCCAGCACCCCTTGGATTCCGACTAGCGGGAGTTGGGCCTACAATGAGCAGTTCTTC.

This chain uses TRBV9 with TRBJ2-5; 11 bases map to TRBD1. CDR1 and CDR2 from the germline V gene are SGDLS and YYNGEE. The V segment lost 4 bases and the J segment 4 bases; nucleotides outside the gene matches: 3. The CDR3 covers 14 residues. The CDR3 sequence is CASSYGTGGETQYF. CDR3 bases: TGTGCCAGCAGCTACGGGACAGGGGGAGAGACCCAGTACTTC.

This clone has only a few counts. The rearrangement uses TRBV2 and TRBJ2-7; possible D gene TRBD1, 6 bases. Germline-derived CDR1 and CDR2 are SNHLY and FYNNEI. CDR3 length equals 13 residues. V shed 6 bases and J shed 1 base, with 10 bases lying between them. CDR3 sequence (DNA): TGTGCCAGCAGGAAGGACAGTTCCTACGAGCAGTACTTC. Translated: CASRKDSSYEQYF.

CDR3 amino acids: CSAGVYNEQFF. In DNA form, the CDR3 reads TGCAGTGCTGGGGTGTACAATGAGCAGTTCTTC. This chain joins TRBV20-1 and TRBJ2-1; D is uncertain. V was shortened by 5 bases and J by 4 bases, with 6 bases between the two germline ends. The CDR3 length is 11 residues. Germline CDR1 reads DFQATT; CDR2 reads SNEGSKA (reference sequence).

This chain links TRBV5-8 with TRBJ1-5, with a weak D call TRBD1 (6 bases). Germline V gives CDR1 SGHTS, CDR2 YDEGEE. This CDR3 is built from 16 residues. The V end lost 0 bases, the J end lost 3 bases, and 13 bases lay between the germline ends. Here the CDR3 reads CASSLDSGGYNQPQHF. CDR3 in DNA: TGTGCCAGCAGCTTGGATTCTGGGGGCTACAATCAGCCCCAGCATTTT.

This clone appeared a few times. The chain is built from TRBV7-8 and TRBJ2-7; 10 nucleotides align to TRBD2. The CDR3 runs to 15 residues. The J segment lost 2 bases and the V segment lost 2 bases, leaving 3 bases of the junction unmatched. CDR1 and CDR2 from the germline V gene are SGHVS and FQNEAQ. The CDR3 bases are TGTGCCAGCAGCTTACTCGGACTAGCGGCCTACGAGCAGTACTTC. Translated, it gives CASSLLGLAAYEQYF.

V is TRBV5-1 and J is TRBJ2-2; D uncertain. The CDR3 has 14 residues. With 3 bases removed from V and 3 bases from J, the gap between germline ends came to 9 bases. Germline V CDR1 and CDR2: SGHRS, YFSETQ. CDR3 nucleotide sequence: TGCGCCAGCAGCTCGACTTGGGACACCGGGGAGCTGTTTTTT. Protein product: CASSSTWDTGELFF.

The chain combines TRBV7-9 with TRBJ2-7; 10 bases line up with TRBD1. Germline trimming cut 6 bases from V and 5 bases from J; bases unmatched to any gene: 10. Germline V lookup: CDR1 SEHNR, CDR2 FQNEAQ (reference sequence). This CDR3 is built from 15 residues. The CDR3 DNA reads TGTGCCAGCAGACCTACGGGACAGGGGTTGGACGAGCAGTACTTC. Protein: CASRPTGQGLDEQYF.

The V and J genes are TRBV6-5 and TRBJ1-1; TRBD1 agrees at 7 bases. This CDR3 is built from 14 residues. Per germline, CDR1 MNHEY and CDR2 SVGAGI. J lost 4 bases, V lost 7 bases, and 9 bases had no gene match. The CDR3 nucleotides are TGTGCCAGCACTAGGGGGCCCTTTGGCACTGAAGCTTTCTTT. Encoded protein: CASTRGPFGTEAFF.

A few counts support this clone. This chain connects TRBV2 to TRBJ1-5, with 10 bases identical to TRBD1. Germline CDR1 and CDR2: SNHLY and FYNNEI. V lost 6 bases to trimming and J lost 6 bases; unmatched junction nucleotides: 8. The length of the CDR3 is 15 residues. The CDR3 region is CASRRGTGAGQPQHF. The CDR3 DNA reads as TGTGCCAGCAGACGAGGGACAGGGGCCGGTCAGCCCCAGCATTTT. Supplemented by reference TRBV2 and TRBJ1-5, the full variable domain reads EPEVTQTPSHQVTQMGQEVILRCVPISNHLYFYWYRQILGQKVEFLVSFYNNEISEKSEIFDDQFSVERPDGSNFTLKIRSTKLEDSAMYFCASRRGTGAGQPQHFGDGTRLSIL.